Presented here are 13 T cell receptor beta chains from one specimen sequenced in a study of blood T cell repertoires in COVID-19. Generated by immunoSEQ multiplex PCR, the TCRdb table keeps only in-frame clones and is missing some. The profile covers about 130,000 clones, with around 80% appearing a single time and 6% taken by the ten largest. Sequencing was done on a sample of PBMCs or T cells enriched from blood (not recorded which). The receptors derive from a woman in her fifties or sixties who had recovered from COVID-19.

The chain links TRBV28 to TRBJ1-1; a possible D gene is TRBD1 (6 bases). CDR3 length: 16 amino acids. The germline gives CDR1 MDHEN, CDR2 SYDVKM. The V end lost 5 bases, the J end lost 8 bases, and 24 bases lay between the germline ends. This CDR3 is CASSDNPRARGIEAFF. The DNA of the CDR3 is TGTGCCAGCAGTGATAATCCCAGGGCGAGGGGGATAGAAGCTTTCTTT.

The rearrangement uses TRBV12-3 or TRBV12-4 and TRBJ1-1; 7 bases are a match to TRBD1. The CDR3 contains 13 residues. V gave up 6 bases and J gave up 5 bases; unmatched junction bases: 6. CDR3 in DNA: TGTGCCAGCAGAGGACAGGAGACGACTGAAGCTTTCTTT. It translates to CASRGQETTEAFF.

The chain recombines TRBV3-1 (or the pseudogene TRBV3-2) with TRBJ1-6; weak D call: TRBD1 (5 bases). This CDR3 has 15 residues. V was trimmed by 0 bases and J by 8 bases, leaving 11 bases between them. The germline V gene has CDR1 LGHDT and CDR2 YNNKEL (reference sequence). DNA for the CDR3: TGTGCCAGCAGCCAAGAAGGACAAGGTGATTCACCCCTCCACTTT. This sequence encodes CASSQEGQGDSPLHF.

The rearrangement joins TRBV11-2 to TRBJ2-5; the D gene is possibly TRBD1 (6 bases). Trimming removed 0 bases from V and 9 bases from J, with 8 bases in between. There are 12 residues in the CDR3. Germline assignment: CDR1 SGHAT and CDR2 FQNNGV. The CDR3 reads CASSLDQGPQYF. The DNA for the CDR3 is TGTGCCAGCAGCTTAGATCAGGGGCCCCAGTACTTC. Full variable domain (outside the CDR3, taken from reference TRBV11-2 and TRBJ2-5): EAGVAQSPRYKIIEKRQSVAFWCNPISGHATLYWYQQILGQGPKLLIQFQNNGVVDDSQLPKDRFSAERLKGVDSTLKIQPAKLEDSAVYLCASSLDQGPQYFGPGTRLLVL.

This sequence joins TRBV19 and TRBJ1-5, with D unresolved. Trimming left V 3 bases short and J 0 bases short, with 12 bases between. This CDR3 has 16 residues. Germline V gene data show CDR1 as LNHDA and CDR2 as SQIVND (reference sequence). CDR3 in DNA: TGTGCCAGTAGTATCAGTTCAACAAATAGCAATCAGCCCCAGCATTTT. It specifies CASSISSTNSNQPQHF.

The chain carries TRBV4-1 and TRBJ2-5, with 9 bases fitting TRBD1. The CDR3 contains 16 residues. V shed 1 base and J 5 bases; nucleotides not matched to a gene: 8. Germline V gene sequence: CDR1 MGHRA, CDR2 YSYEKL. The CDR3, as DNA: TGCGCCAGCAGCCAAGCTTACAGGGGGCGTTCTGAGACCCAGTACTTC. Translating it yields CASSQAYRGRSETQYF.

The rearrangement joins TRBV28 to TRBJ2-7, with TRBD2 as a possible D gene (5 bases). V shed 4 bases and J shed 4 bases, with 23 bases lying between them. This CDR3 contains 17 residues. CDR1 is MDHEN and CDR2 is SYDVKM in the germline V gene. CDR3 residues: CASSSTHQSGATYEQYF. The CDR3 region has the DNA TGTGCCAGCAGTTCAACCCACCAAAGCGGAGCCACATACGAGCAGTACTTC.

This clone was detected only once. This CDR3 reads CASSQGQTGAGTEAFF. The CDR3 DNA reads as TGCGCCAGCAGCCAAGGGCAAACAGGGGCGGGCACTGAAGCTTTCTTT. V usage is TRBV4-1 and J usage is TRBJ1-1; 7 bases map to TRBD1. The CDR3 spans 16 residues. The junction had 9 bases not matched to a gene; V was cut back by 1 base and J by 4 bases. Germline assignment: CDR1 MGHRA and CDR2 YSYEKL.

The V and J genes are TRBV6-5 and TRBJ2-7; 9 bases match TRBD2. Germline CDR1 and CDR2: MNHEY and SVGAGI. The CDR3 is 15 residues long. Losses at the gene ends were 7 bases for V and 2 bases for J; bases not matched to a gene: 9. CDR3 DNA: TGTGCCAGCAATTCTCTAGCGGGACTTACCTACGAGCAGTACTTC. Translating it yields CASNSLAGLTYEQYF.

The CDR3 sequence: CATSDATGVAAGELFF. The CDR3 DNA reads as TGTGCCACCAGTGATGCGACAGGGGTTGCCGCCGGGGAGCTGTTTTTT. The V gene is TRBV24-1, the J gene TRBJ2-2; 8 nucleotides line up with TRBD1. With V trimmed by 3 bases and J by 6 bases, 8 bases remained unmatched. This CDR3 region has 16 residues. CDR1 KGHDR and CDR2 SFDVKD come from the germline V gene.

This clone has a single count. The V call is TRBV5-4, the J call TRBJ1-4; TRBD1 might be the D (5 bases). The CDR3 length is 16 residues. Germline CDR1 is SGHNT and CDR2 is YYREEE (reference sequence). The ends were cut back, 0 bases at V and 0 bases at J, with 9 bases in the middle. CDR3 sequence reads: CASSLARGATNEKLFF. Here the CDR3 DNA reads TGTGCCAGCAGCTTGGCTCGGGGGGCAACTAATGAAAAACTGTTTTTT.

V and J are TRBV2 and TRBJ2-5; D is perhaps TRBD2 (7 bases). The CDR3 covers 19 residues. Germline assignment: CDR1 SNHLY and CDR2 FYNNEI. V was clipped by 8 bases and J by 2 bases, with 30 bases between them. CDR3 DNA: TGTGCCAGCTGGGGTAGGAGCCGGGGGGCGGGTAGTTCTCAAGAGACCCAGTACTTC. Translated, it gives CASWGRSRGAGSSQETQYF.

V usage is TRBV19 and J usage is TRBJ2-2; 7 nucleotides align to TRBD2. V gave up 5 bases and J gave up 6 bases; unmatched junction bases: 9. This CDR3 comprises 15 residues. Germline values: CDR1 LNHDA, CDR2 SQIVND (reference sequence). The CDR3 DNA follows: TGTGCCAGTAGTCAACGAGCGGGGTCTCCCGGGGAGCTGTTTTTT. Encoded protein: CASSQRAGSPGELFF.